These T cell receptor beta chains were read from a single sample in a study of blood T cell repertoires in COVID-19. Here immunoSEQ multiplex PCR was the method, and the copy in TCRdb shows in-frame clones only, minus some. The repertoire consists of 65,000 to 90,000 clones, with roughly 82% occurring once and the leading ten covering 8%. Sequenced: peripheral blood. These receptor sequences come from a man aged 50 to 59 with active COVID-19. CDR3s leave out the opening cysteine and the closing phenylalanine or tryptophan. D genes are given only for firm matches. The listing skips clone size in some rows; elsewhere it reads once, few, many or a size class.

D	size	V	J	CDR3
TRBD1	few	TRBV3-1/TRBV3-2	TRBJ1-2	ASSHSGQERGYT
NA	NA	TRBV4-1	TRBJ1-6	ASSQMGGSGSPLH
NA	NA	TRBV25-1	TRBJ2-6	ASSESLVQGANVLT
NA	NA	TRBV28	TRBJ2-1	ASTPARLMSSYNEQF
NA	NA	TRBV9	TRBJ2-3	ASSVESGSDTQY
TRBD1	NA	TRBV11-2	TRBJ1-2	ASSFSQGAYGYT
TRBD2	NA	TRBV27	TRBJ2-3	ASSLERDVAGGPGTQY
TRBD2	NA	TRBV30	TRBJ2-1	AWTLTSGGFRERNEQF
NA	NA	TRBV3-1/TRBV3-2	TRBJ2-7	ASSQVSAADEQY
NA	NA	TRBV19	TRBJ1-1	ASSTTTLNTEAF
NA	NA	TRBV28	TRBJ2-7	ASRRPTGNEQY
TRBD2	NA	TRBV5-6	TRBJ2-7	ASSRLTSGRDNREQY
NA	NA	TRBV5-4	TRBJ1-2	ASSPGRGRGAVHGYT
NA	NA	TRBV28	TRBJ1-1	ASSHGRGTEAF
TRBD1	NA	TRBV6-6	TRBJ2-7	ASTGVTGYEQY
NA	NA	TRBV28	TRBJ1-2	ASSSQVNSGYT
NA	NA	TRBV29-1	TRBJ2-1	SVGRSDEQF
NA	NA	TRBV7-9	TRBJ2-5	ASSLPPEETQY
NA	NA	TRBV5-6	TRBJ2-7	ASSLEGRGVSYEQY
NA	once	TRBV9	TRBJ2-2	ASSVNRAGGELF
NA	few	TRBV2	TRBJ1-6	ASSRDTDPYNSPLH
NA	NA	TRBV6-5	TRBJ2-7	ASSYSHRVLYEQY
NA	NA	TRBV4-3	TRBJ1-6	ASSQDPLQNSPLH
TRBD1	NA	TRBV28	TRBJ2-7	ASSLGGTGSYEQY
TRBD1	few	TRBV27	TRBJ1-5	ASRTGGNQPQH
TRBD2	NA	TRBV28	TRBJ2-4	ASSVGTSGTQVQY
NA	NA	TRBV3-1/TRBV3-2	TRBJ1-6	ASSQDGTLPNSPLH
TRBD2	NA	TRBV9	TRBJ2-5	ASSVRGGQLGETQY
NA	NA	TRBV18	TRBJ1-1	ASSPTSEGDTEAF
TRBD1	NA	TRBV27	TRBJ2-4	ASGPGQGRPLAKNIQY
TRBD1	once	TRBV29-1	TRBJ2-7	SVGPGQGVHEQY
NA	NA	TRBV27	TRBJ1-2	ASSLTERYGYT
NA	once	TRBV7-9	TRBJ1-5	ASSLARPGGTQPQH
NA	NA	TRBV4-3	TRBJ1-5	ASSQDIDQPQH
NA	NA	TRBV6-5	TRBJ2-7	ASSSSDYEQY
TRBD1	NA	TRBV28	TRBJ2-1	ASSYSGTGSIEQF
TRBD2	NA	TRBV25-1	TRBJ2-5	ASSDGLAGITQY
TRBD2	NA	TRBV7-6	TRBJ2-7	ASSLGGQVYEQY
NA	NA	TRBV30	TRBJ2-5	AWSVRAGDETQY
NA	NA	TRBV9	TRBJ2-7	ASSVFAAAYEQY
NA	NA	TRBV7-9	TRBJ2-3	ASKSPKGSTDTQY
NA	NA	TRBV3-1/TRBV3-2	TRBJ1-2	ASSQDHRGGYT
TRBD2	NA	TRBV9	TRBJ2-3	ASSQRGVGTDTQY
NA	NA	TRBV5-1	TRBJ2-2	ASSLGGTNTGELF
NA	NA	TRBV7-2	TRBJ1-2	ASSQSGGAGLGGYT
NA	few	TRBV5-8	TRBJ1-4	ASSVLKTTNEKLF
NA	NA	TRBV19	TRBJ1-5	ASSISGGARAVQPQH
NA	NA	TRBV7-9	TRBJ1-6	ASSLARGGDPPLH
TRBD1	NA	TRBV6-5	TRBJ1-6	ASSYSNRGRNSPLH
NA	NA	TRBV12-3/TRBV12-4	TRBJ2-7	ASQISSYEQY
TRBD2	NA	TRBV4-2	TRBJ2-5	ASSQLSGGLQETQY
NA	NA	TRBV19	TRBJ1-5	ASSQDRRSFNSNQPQH
NA	NA	TRBV21-1	TRBJ1-1	ASSPLRGEAF
NA	NA	TRBV28	TRBJ2-7	ASRTSLSYEQY